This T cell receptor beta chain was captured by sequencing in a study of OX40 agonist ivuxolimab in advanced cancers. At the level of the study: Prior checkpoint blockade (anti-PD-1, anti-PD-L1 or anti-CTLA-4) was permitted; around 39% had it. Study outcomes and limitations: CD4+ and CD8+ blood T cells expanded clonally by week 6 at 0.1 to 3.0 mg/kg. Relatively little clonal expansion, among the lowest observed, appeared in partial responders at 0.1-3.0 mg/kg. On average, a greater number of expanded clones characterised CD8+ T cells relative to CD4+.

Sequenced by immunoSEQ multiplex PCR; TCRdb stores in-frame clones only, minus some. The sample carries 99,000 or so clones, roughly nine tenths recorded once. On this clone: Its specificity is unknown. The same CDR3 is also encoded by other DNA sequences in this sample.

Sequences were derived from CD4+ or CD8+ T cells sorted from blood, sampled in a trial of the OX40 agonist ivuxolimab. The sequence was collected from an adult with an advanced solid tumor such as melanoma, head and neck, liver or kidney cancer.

The CDR3 coding sequence is TGTGCCAGCAGGCCCGGACAGGCCTCCTACGAGCAGTACTTC. This translates into CASRPGQASYEQYF. The V and J genes are TRBV28 and TRBJ2-7, with 7 bases matching TRBD1. CDR1 MDHEN and CDR2 SYDVKM come from the germline V gene. CDR3 length: 14 amino acids. V lost 6 bases, J lost 0 bases, and 5 bases stayed unmatched.